This T cell receptor beta chain comes out of a study of T cells in Graves' hyperthyroidism and ophthalmopathy. Study-wide results and caveats: Peripheral blood also featured most of the thyroid clonotypes expanded above 0.001. Ophthalmopathy, which appeared later, was predicted by the model a median 6.5 months before onset.

Diagnosis rested on symptoms, serum thyroxine and TRAb, thyroid ultrasound, and orbital computed tomography. Worth noting for this clonotype: Its antigen remains unknown.

J lost 4 bases, V lost 0 bases, and 6 bases had no gene match. This CDR3 is 16 amino acids long. Per the germline V gene, CDR1 is LGHNA and CDR2 is YNFKEQ. Amplification of TCR beta CDR3 regions was performed using RNA transcripts as template. Using the HTBI primer set, a first-round RT-PCR was run on the TCR CDR3. Via MiXCR, TCRdb re-called the multiplex PCR reads, giving one row per CDR3 protein. The sample lists a few hundred thousand distinct CDR3 sequences, roughly 15% seen once, with around 32% in the top ten. This TCR came from a woman aged 40 to 55 with Graves' ophthalmopathy. Sample: blood. The chain couples TRBV4-2 to TRBJ2-1; 7 bases are a match to TRBD1. The CDR3 sequence is CASSQETWDRYNEQFF. The CDR3 nucleotides are TGTGCCAGCAGCCAAGAGACCTGGGACAGATACAATGAGCAGTTCTTC.